This T cell receptor beta chain came from a study of spatial heterogeneity in lung cancer. As for the study in general: Alpha-chain detections were consistently fewer than beta-chain detections among the sequences. Findings of the study overall: At resection, ubiquitous expanded tumor TCRs appeared in blood more than at follow-up.

Noted time point: sample taken at primary tumor resection. Unsorted whole RNA from tumor, nontumor lung or frozen PBMC underwent sequencing. The donor group consisted of over 55 patients who had untreated, early-stage non-small cell lung cancer. This clonotype turned up a few times. Its specificity is unknown. The V gene's germline CDR1 is MNHEY and CDR2 SVGAGI. The length of the CDR3 is 15 residues. Trimming took off 6 bases at V and 1 base at J, with 13 bases between the two ends. Individually, TCR cDNA molecules were each labelled with a unique molecular identifier. TCRdb reprocessed the 5' RACE reads via MiXCR and lists one record per CDR3 protein. This sample has some 11,000 distinct CDR3 sequences; around 22% occur once, and the top ten carry about 35%.

This chain joins TRBV6-5 and TRBJ1-3, with D unclear. This clonotype originated in a female donor with early-stage non-small cell lung cancer. Sequences were derived from PBMCs, sampled at surgery. As DNA, the CDR3 is TGTGCCAGCAGAGAGAGAAGATTATCTGGAAACACCATATATTTT. Residues: CASRERRLSGNTIYF.